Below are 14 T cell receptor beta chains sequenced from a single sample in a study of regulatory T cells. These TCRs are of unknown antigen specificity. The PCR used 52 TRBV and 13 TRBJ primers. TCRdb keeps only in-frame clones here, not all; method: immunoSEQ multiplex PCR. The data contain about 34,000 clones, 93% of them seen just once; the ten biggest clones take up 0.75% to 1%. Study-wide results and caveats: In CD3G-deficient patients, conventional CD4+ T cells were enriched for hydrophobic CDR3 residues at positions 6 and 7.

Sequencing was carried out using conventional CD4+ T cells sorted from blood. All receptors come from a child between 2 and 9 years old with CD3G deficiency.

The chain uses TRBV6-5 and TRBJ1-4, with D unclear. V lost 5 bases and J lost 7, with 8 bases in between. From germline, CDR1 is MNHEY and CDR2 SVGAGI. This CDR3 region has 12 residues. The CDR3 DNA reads TGTGCCAGCAGTGATACCGGTGAAAAACTGTTTTTT. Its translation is CASSDTGEKLFF.

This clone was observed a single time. CDR3 nucleotide sequence: TGTGCCAGCAGTGCGGGGGTGCCGTGGGGCTACACCTTC. It codes for CASSAGVPWGYTF. The chain links TRBV6-1 to TRBJ1-2, with D possibly being TRBD1 (5 bases). The CDR3 has 13 amino acids. The germline CDR1 and CDR2 sequences are MNHNS and SASEGT. With 4 bases removed from V and 8 bases from J, the gap between germline ends came to 14 bases.

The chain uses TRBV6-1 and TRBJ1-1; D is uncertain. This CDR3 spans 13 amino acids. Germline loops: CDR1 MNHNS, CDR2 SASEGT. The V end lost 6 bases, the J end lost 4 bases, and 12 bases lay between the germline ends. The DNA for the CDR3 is TGTGCCAGCAGGGAGGGTATGACCACTGAAGCTTTCTTT. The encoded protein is CASREGMTTEAFF.

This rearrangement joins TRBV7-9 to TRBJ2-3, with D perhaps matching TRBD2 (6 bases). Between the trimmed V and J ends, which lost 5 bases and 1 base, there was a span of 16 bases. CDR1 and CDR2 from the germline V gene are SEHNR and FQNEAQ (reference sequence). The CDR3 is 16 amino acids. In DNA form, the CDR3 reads TGTGCCAGCAGCAATCCCCTTGGCGGGGGCACAGATACGCAGTATTTT. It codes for CASSNPLGGGTDTQYF.

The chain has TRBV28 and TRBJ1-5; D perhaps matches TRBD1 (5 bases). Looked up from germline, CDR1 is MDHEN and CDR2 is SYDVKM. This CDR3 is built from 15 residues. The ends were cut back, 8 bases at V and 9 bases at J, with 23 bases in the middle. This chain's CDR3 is CASSSLGTPDRPQHF. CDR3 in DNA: TGTGCCAGCTCCTCGCTTGGGACCCCCGATCGGCCCCAGCATTTT.

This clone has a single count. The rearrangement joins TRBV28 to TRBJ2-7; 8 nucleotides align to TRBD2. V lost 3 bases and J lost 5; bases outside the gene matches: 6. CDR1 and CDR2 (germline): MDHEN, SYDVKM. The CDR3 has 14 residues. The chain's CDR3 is CASSLLGLGDEQYF. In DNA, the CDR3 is TGTGCCAGCAGTTTGCTGGGACTAGGAGACGAGCAGTACTTC.

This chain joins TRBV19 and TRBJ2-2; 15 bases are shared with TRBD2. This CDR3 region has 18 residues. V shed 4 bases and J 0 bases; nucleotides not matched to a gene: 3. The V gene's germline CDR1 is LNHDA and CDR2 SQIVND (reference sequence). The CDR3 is CASSKGLAGGTNTGELFF. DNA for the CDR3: TGTGCCAGTAGTAAGGGACTAGCGGGAGGTACGAACACCGGGGAGCTGTTTTTT.

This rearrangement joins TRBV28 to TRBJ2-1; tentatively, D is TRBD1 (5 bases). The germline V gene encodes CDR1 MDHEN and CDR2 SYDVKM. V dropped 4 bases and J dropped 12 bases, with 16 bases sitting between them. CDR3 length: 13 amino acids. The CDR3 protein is CASSWGRDPGQFF. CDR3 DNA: TGTGCCAGCAGTTGGGGCCGCGATCCCGGGCAGTTCTTC.

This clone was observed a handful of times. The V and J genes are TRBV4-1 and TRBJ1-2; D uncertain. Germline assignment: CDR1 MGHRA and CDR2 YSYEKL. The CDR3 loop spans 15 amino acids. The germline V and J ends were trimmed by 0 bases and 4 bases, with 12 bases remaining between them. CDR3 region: CASSQERGRSYGYTF. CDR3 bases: TGCGCCAGCAGCCAAGAGCGTGGCAGATCCTATGGCTACACCTTC.

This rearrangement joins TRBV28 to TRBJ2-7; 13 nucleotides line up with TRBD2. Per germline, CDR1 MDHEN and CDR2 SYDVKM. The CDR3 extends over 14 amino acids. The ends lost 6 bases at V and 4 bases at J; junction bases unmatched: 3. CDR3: CASRLAGGGYEQYF. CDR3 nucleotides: TGTGCCAGCAGACTAGCGGGAGGGGGGTACGAGCAGTACTTC.

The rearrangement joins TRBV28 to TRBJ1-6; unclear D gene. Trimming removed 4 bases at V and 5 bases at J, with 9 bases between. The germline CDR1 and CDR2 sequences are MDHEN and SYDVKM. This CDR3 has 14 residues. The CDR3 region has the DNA TGTGCCAGCAGTTGGACCTACGATAATTCACCCCTCCACTTT. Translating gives CASSWTYDNSPLHF. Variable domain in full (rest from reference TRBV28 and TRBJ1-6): DVKVTQSSRYLVKRTGEKVFLECVQDMDHENMFWYRQDPGLGLRLIYFSYDVKMKEKGDIPEGYSVSREKKERFSLILESASTNQTSMYLCASSWTYDNSPLHFGNGTRLTVT.

DNA for the CDR3: TGTGCCACCAAACCCGGGACAGGGAATCAGCCCCAGCATTTT. Its protein is CATKPGTGNQPQHF. V usage is TRBV28 and J usage is TRBJ1-5; 9 positions agree with TRBD1. Trimming at V came to 10 bases and at J to 4 bases, leaving 8 bases not matched to a gene. The germline V gene has CDR1 MDHEN and CDR2 SYDVKM. The CDR3 totals 14 residues. The full variable domain, completed using reference TRBV28 and TRBJ1-5, is DVKVTQSSRYLVKRTGEKVFLECVQDMDHENMFWYRQDPGLGLRLIYFSYDVKMKEKGDIPEGYSVSREKKERFSLILESASTNQTSMYLCATKPGTGNQPQHFGDGTRLSIL.

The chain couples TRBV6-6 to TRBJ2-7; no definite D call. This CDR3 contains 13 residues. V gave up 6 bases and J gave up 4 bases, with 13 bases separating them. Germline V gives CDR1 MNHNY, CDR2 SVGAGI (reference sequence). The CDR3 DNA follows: TGTGCCAGCAGCCTAAGTTGGGCTTACGAGCAGTACTTC. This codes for CASSLSWAYEQYF.

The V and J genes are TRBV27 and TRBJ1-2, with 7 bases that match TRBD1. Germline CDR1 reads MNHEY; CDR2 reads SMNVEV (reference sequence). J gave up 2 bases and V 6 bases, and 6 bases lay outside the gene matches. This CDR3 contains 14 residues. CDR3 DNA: TGTGCCAGCAGCCCCGGACAGGTAAACTATGGCTACACCTTC. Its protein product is CASSPGQVNYGYTF.